Given below is one T cell receptor beta chain in context. Its antigen is not identified. The CDR3 has 16 residues. V was cut by 6 bases and J by 6 bases, with 21 bases left in between. Germline values: CDR1 KGHSH, CDR2 LQKENI. This sample was taken from a study of T cells in localized non-small cell lung cancer. Assay used: immunoSEQ multiplex PCR; TCRdb lists only in-frame clones, some missing. The sample contains some 2,000 clones, 20% to 25% of which appear only once. Whole-study findings and limits: An association was observed between higher blood T cell density and longer overall survival. Adjacent uninvolved lung had the highest clonality, suggesting focused antigen responses.

This chain joins TRBV18 and TRBJ1-5, with D possibly TRBD1 on 5 matching bases. The sequence came from a woman aged 40-69 years with stage III lung adenocarcinoma. The material was lung tumor tissue, obtained before any cancer treatment. The CDR3 DNA is TGTGCCAGCTCGAATTCACCAATCGGGGGGAGTCAGCCCCAGCATTTT. Encoded protein: CASSNSPIGGSQPQHF.